Below, 27 T cell receptor beta chains from the same sample are listed, as sequenced in a study of beta chain features in type 1 diabetes. Every isolated RNA sample was fully reverse transcribed, so sequencing captured expressed TCRB transcripts. Sequenced by immunoSEQ multiplex PCR; TCRdb stores in-frame clones only, minus some. The table has 900,000 or so clones, roughly a sixth seen once. The sequencing sample was made of naive CD4+ T cells from blood. These receptors all come from a woman under 30 in good health.

The V call is TRBV7-8, the J call TRBJ2-1; tentatively, D is TRBD2 (6 bases). Germline CDR1 reads SGHVS; CDR2 reads FQNEAQ. Trimming removed 3 bases at V and 7 bases at J, with 10 bases between. The CDR3 extends over 13 amino acids. The DNA of the CDR3 is TGTGCCAGCAGCTTCCGGGAGCAGAATGAGCAGTTCTTC. Translation: CASSFREQNEQFF.

This rearrangement joins TRBV7-2 to TRBJ2-5; tentatively, D is TRBD1 (7 bases). V lost 5 bases, J lost 4 bases, and 23 bases lay in between. CDR3 length equals 17 residues. CDR1 is SGHTA and CDR2 is FQGNSA in the germline V gene. The CDR3 region is CASSLQHRGGGSETQYF. The CDR3 DNA reads TGTGCCAGCAGCCTCCAACATCGCGGAGGGGGCTCAGAGACCCAGTACTTC.

This clone was observed a handful of times. The CDR3 protein is CASRVAGGETQYF. In nucleotides, the CDR3 is TGTGCCAGCAGGGTCGCAGGGGGAGAGACCCAGTACTTC. The chain carries TRBV7-3 and TRBJ2-5; the match to TRBD1 covers 7 bases. V shed 6 bases and J 4 bases; nucleotides not matched to a gene: 5. The CDR3 is 13 amino acids. Looked up from germline, CDR1 is SGHTA and CDR2 is FQGTGA. Full variable domain (remainder filled in from reference TRBV7-3 and TRBJ2-5): GAGVSQTPSNKVTEKGKYVELRCDPISGHTALYWYRQSLGQGPEFLIYFQGTGAADDSGLPNDRFFAVRPEGSVSTLKIQRTERGDSAVYLCASRVAGGETQYFGPGTRLLVL.

This rearrangement joins TRBV28 to TRBJ2-1; possibly TRBD2 for D (6 bases). The ends were cut back, 3 bases at V and 6 bases at J, with 18 bases in the middle. The CDR3 contains 16 residues. From germline, CDR1 is MDHEN and CDR2 SYDVKM. The CDR3 DNA reads TGTGCCAGCAGTTTTATTGGCGGGAAGGGGAGCAATGAGCAGTTCTTC. Translation gives CASSFIGGKGSNEQFF.

The chain combines TRBV7-3 with TRBJ2-5; D is tentatively TRBD1 or TRBD2 (5 bases each). This CDR3 is 15 amino acids long. Germline CDR1 is SGHTA and CDR2 is FQGTGA. Trimming stripped 5 bases from V and 4 bases from J, with 17 bases between. CDR3 sequence: CASSKGRRVPETQYF. CDR3 sequence (DNA): TGTGCCAGCAGCAAGGGACGCCGGGTTCCAGAGACCCAGTACTTC.

This clone was observed a few times. J is TRBJ1-5 and V is TRBV2; 7 nucleotides agree with TRBD1. V gave up 6 bases and J gave up 2 bases; unmatched junction bases: 13. CDR1 SNHLY and CDR2 FYNNEI come from the germline V gene. The CDR3 contains 17 residues. The CDR3 here is CASSKGGTAPGNQPQHF. CDR3 bases: TGTGCCAGCAGCAAAGGGGGGACAGCCCCAGGCAATCAGCCCCAGCATTTT.

As regards this clone: Distinct nucleotide sequences in the sample also encode this CDR3. J is TRBJ2-3 and V is TRBV2, with a possible D match to TRBD2 (6 bases). V was pared by 5 bases and J by 6 bases, with 9 bases between. The CDR3 has 12 residues. Looked up from germline, CDR1 is SNHLY and CDR2 is FYNNEI. The CDR3 loop reads CASSPGTDTQYF. The CDR3 DNA reads TGTGCCAGCAGTCCAGGGACTGATACGCAGTATTTT.

The genes are TRBV25-1 and TRBJ2-7; possible D gene TRBD1, 5 bases. Trimming pared 2 bases from V and 3 bases from J, leaving 11 bases between. The germline gives CDR1 MGHDK, CDR2 SYGVNS. The CDR3 covers 14 residues. In DNA, the CDR3 is TGTGCCAGCAGTGAACAGGGCCGAGACTACGAGCAGTACTTC. This gives the protein CASSEQGRDYEQYF.

The gene calls are TRBV14 and TRBJ2-5; TRBD2 aligns across 8 bases. CDR1 SGHDN and CDR2 FVKESK come from the germline V gene. J gave up 6 bases and V 0 bases, and 6 bases lay outside the gene matches. The CDR3 contains 15 residues. In nucleotides, the CDR3 is TGTGCCAGCAGCCAAGAAGGCGCGGGGGGCAAGACCCAGTACTTC. It yields the protein CASSQEGAGGKTQYF.

The V call is TRBV9, the J call TRBJ2-7; the match to TRBD2 covers 7 bases. Germline V lookup: CDR1 SGDLS, CDR2 YYNGEE. The CDR3 spans 15 residues. With 3 bases clipped from V and 5 bases from J, the junction kept 11 bases outside the gene matches. This chain's CDR3 is CASSGSSGLLHEQYF. The DNA for the CDR3 is TGTGCCAGCAGCGGATCTAGCGGTTTACTTCACGAGCAGTACTTC.

The V call is TRBV10-3, the J call TRBJ2-2, with D unresolved. CDR3 length equals 16 residues. Deletions cut 0 bases from V and 0 bases from J, with 8 bases between. Looked up from germline, CDR1 is ENHRY and CDR2 is SYGVKD. CDR3 in amino acids: CAISESIGSNTGELFF. CDR3 in DNA: TGTGCCATCAGTGAGTCGATAGGTTCGAACACCGGGGAGCTGTTTTTT.

This clone was seen only a few times. The chain is built from TRBV4-2 and TRBJ1-5; 8 bases fit TRBD1. V shed 4 bases, J shed 7 bases, and the junction held 9 bases outside the gene matches. This CDR3 is 15 amino acids long. Per germline, CDR1 LGHNA and CDR2 YNFKEQ. In DNA form, the CDR3 reads TGTGCCAGCAGCCGAGACCAGGGGGCTGGCCAGCCCCAGCATTTT. As protein: CASSRDQGAGQPQHF.

The chain employs TRBV4-3 and TRBJ2-3; D unresolved. The CDR3 sequence is 18 residues long. Germline loops: CDR1 LGHNA, CDR2 YSLEER. Trimming cost V 1 base and J 1 base, with 18 bases left between them. The CDR3: CASSQVWPRTLGTDTQYF. The CDR3 coding sequence is TGCGCCAGCAGCCAAGTTTGGCCACGCACCCTTGGCACAGATACGCAGTATTTT.

Only a few counts were recorded for this clone. Additional DNA sequences in this sample encode the identical CDR3. This rearrangement joins TRBV18 to TRBJ2-3, with D unresolved. V dropped 3 bases and J dropped 6 bases, with 7 bases sitting between them. Germline loops: CDR1 KGHSH, CDR2 LQKENI. The length of the CDR3 is 12 residues. CDR3 DNA sequence: TGTGCCAGCTCACCTGGACCCGATACGCAGTATTTT. This encodes CASSPGPDTQYF.

The V and J genes are TRBV29-1 and TRBJ2-1, with D perhaps matching TRBD1 (6 bases). CDR3 length: 11 residues. Per germline, CDR1 SQVTM and CDR2 ANQGSEA. Trimming removed 8 bases at V and 5 bases at J, with 10 bases between. CDR3 amino acids: CSWGRNNEQFF. CDR3 sequence (DNA): TGCAGCTGGGGGCGGAACAATGAGCAGTTCTTC.

This clone has a count of ten or more. The J gene is TRBJ2-7, the V gene TRBV21-1; the table's D gene call, TRBD2, was not cross checked with the DNA. TRBV21-1 corresponds to a pseudogene. There are 10 residues in the CDR3. The CDR3 coding sequence is TGTGCCAGCAGCAACACCGGGTATCTCTTC. Its protein is CASSNTGYLF.

The chain has TRBV7-9 and TRBJ2-5; 8 nucleotides match TRBD2. CDR1 is SEHNR, CDR2 FQNEAQ, per germline (reference sequence). The CDR3 loop spans 16 amino acids. Losses at the gene ends were 5 bases for V and 4 bases for J; bases not matched to a gene: 12. CDR3 sequence (DNA): TGTGCCAGCAGCCTTATTAGCGGGACCGGGGGAGAGACCCAGTACTTC. Translated: CASSLISGTGGETQYF.

A few counts support this clone. The chain is built from TRBV5-1 and TRBJ2-1, with D unresolved. V was shortened by 4 bases and J by 1 base, with 21 bases between the two germline ends. The CDR3 is 18 residues long. Per the germline V gene, CDR1 is SGHRS and CDR2 is YFSETQ. The CDR3 DNA follows: TGCGCCAGCAGCAACGGCAGTCGGTTCCGATGGTCCTACAATGAGCAGTTCTTC. This gives the protein CASSNGSRFRWSYNEQFF.

The J gene is TRBJ1-3, the V gene TRBV7-9; no clear D gene. V was clipped by 2 bases and J by 6 bases, with 2 bases between them. CDR3 size: 11 residues. Germline loops: CDR1 SEHNR, CDR2 FQNEAQ (reference sequence). CDR3 nucleotides: TGTGCCAGCAGCTTACTAAACACCATATATTTT. It encodes CASSLLNTIYF.

This sequence joins TRBV15 and TRBJ1-5, with 7 nucleotides matching TRBD1. J gave up 3 bases and V 3 bases, and 8 bases lay outside the gene matches. The germline CDR1 and CDR2 sequences are LNHNV and YYDKDF (reference sequence). The CDR3 contains 16 residues. CDR3 bases: TGTGCCACCAGCAGGCGGGGACAGTCCCTCAATCAGCCCCAGCATTTT. Its translation is CATSRRGQSLNQPQHF.

The chain recombines TRBV28 with TRBJ2-1; D tentatively reads TRBD1 or TRBD2 (5 bases each). From germline, CDR1 is MDHEN and CDR2 SYDVKM. Trimming took off 10 bases at V and 9 bases at J, with 7 bases between the two ends. The CDR3 has 9 residues. DNA for the CDR3: TGTGCCACGGGGCTTGAGCAGTTCTTC. Translated, it gives CATGLEQFF.

The rearrangement links TRBV27 to TRBJ2-1, with D maybe TRBD2 (5 bases). The CDR3 length is 12 residues. The V and J ends lost 8 bases and 7 bases respectively, with 12 bases between them. CDR1 is MNHEY, CDR2 SMNVEV, per germline (reference sequence). CDR3 coding DNA: TGTGCCAGCTTTTCGCGGGCTAATGAGCAGTTCTTC. It specifies CASFSRANEQFF.

CDR3 in amino acids: CASTRFYNEQFF. The CDR3 DNA sequence: TGTGCCAGCACGCGGTTCTACAATGAGCAGTTCTTC. The chain recombines TRBV28 with TRBJ2-1; D ambiguous. Germline CDR1 is MDHEN and CDR2 is SYDVKM. The germline V and J ends were trimmed by 7 bases and 3 bases, with 7 bases remaining between them. CDR3 length equals 12 residues.

This clone came up a few times. V usage is TRBV28 and J usage is TRBJ2-3, with TRBD1 identical over 7 bases. With 6 bases clipped from V and 3 bases from J, the junction kept 12 bases outside the gene matches. The CDR3 consists of 16 residues. Germline CDR1 MDHEN, CDR2 SYDVKM. The CDR3 bases are TGTGCCAGCAGAACCAGACAGGGTATTGGGACAGATACGCAGTATTTT. It translates to CASRTRQGIGTDTQYF.

This chain's CDR3 is CASSELAGEPTTQYF. In DNA, the CDR3 is TGTGCCAGCAGTGAGCTAGCGGGAGAGCCAACGACGCAGTATTTT. This rearrangement joins TRBV6-4 to TRBJ2-3, with 10 bases aligning to TRBD2. V lost 3 bases to trimming and J lost 9 bases; unmatched junction nucleotides: 9. This CDR3 has 15 residues. The germline CDR1 and CDR2 sequences are MRHNA and SNTAGT.

This clone was counted a few times. V usage is TRBV27 and J usage is TRBJ1-1, with D hard to call. The CDR3 has 14 amino acids. Trimming cost V 1 base and J 0 bases, with 6 bases left between them. Germline-derived CDR1 and CDR2 are MNHEY and SMNVEV (reference sequence). This CDR3 reads CASSLFGLNTEAFF. The CDR3, as DNA: TGTGCCAGCAGTTTATTCGGCCTGAACACTGAAGCTTTCTTT.

J is TRBJ2-3 and V is TRBV19; 7 bases agree with TRBD2. The CDR3 has 14 amino acids. Germline CDR1 reads LNHDA; CDR2 reads SQIVND (reference sequence). Trimming removed 5 bases from V and 6 bases from J; junction bases left unmatched: 8. CDR3 protein: CASSLAVTRDTQYF. In DNA form, the CDR3 reads TGTGCCAGTAGTCTAGCGGTTACGCGCGATACGCAGTATTTT.